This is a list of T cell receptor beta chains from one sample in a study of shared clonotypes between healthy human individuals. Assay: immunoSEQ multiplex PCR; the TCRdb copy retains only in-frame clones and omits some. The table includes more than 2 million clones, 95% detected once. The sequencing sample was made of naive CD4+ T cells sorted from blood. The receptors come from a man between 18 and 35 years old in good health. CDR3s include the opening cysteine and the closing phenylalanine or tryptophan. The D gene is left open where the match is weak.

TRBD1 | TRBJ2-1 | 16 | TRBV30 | TGTGCCTGGAGTGACCTGACAGGGGTAGGTAGGAATGAGCAGTTCTTC | CAWSDLTGVGRNEQFF
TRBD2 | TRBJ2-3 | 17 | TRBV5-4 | TGTGCCAGCAGCTCCGGACTAGCGGGAGTCTCGGGACCTAGGCAGTATTTT | CASSSGLAGVSGPRQYF
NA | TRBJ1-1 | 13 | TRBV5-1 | TGCGCCAACCGGAGGGGTTGGAACACTGAAGCTTTCTTT | CANRRGWNTEAFF
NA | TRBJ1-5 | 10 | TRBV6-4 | TGTGCCAGCAGTGATCAGCCCCAGCATTTT | CASSDQPQHF
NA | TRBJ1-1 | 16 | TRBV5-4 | TGTGCCAGCAGCTCTGAGGGGGGCGCGGTTCGGACTGAAGCTTTCTTT | CASSSEGGAVRTEAFF
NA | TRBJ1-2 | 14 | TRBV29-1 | TGCAGCGTTGAGTTAGGGAACGCAGTCGGCGGCTACACCTTC | CSVELGNAVGGYTF
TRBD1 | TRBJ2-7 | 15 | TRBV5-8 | TGTGCCAGCAGTGCCGGACAGGGGCCAACCTACGAGCAGTACTTC | CASSAGQGPTYEQYF
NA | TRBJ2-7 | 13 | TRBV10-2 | TGCGCCAGCACGTTTGGGACAAACTACGAGCAGTACTTC | CASTFGTNYEQYF
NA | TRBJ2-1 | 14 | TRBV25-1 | TGTGCCAGCAGTGACCCGGGACTCCCCAATGAGCAGTTCTTC | CASSDPGLPNEQFF
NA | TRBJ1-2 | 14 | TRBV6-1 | TGTGCCAGCAGTATCAGAACTCTTGACTATGGCTACACCTTC | CASSIRTLDYGYTF